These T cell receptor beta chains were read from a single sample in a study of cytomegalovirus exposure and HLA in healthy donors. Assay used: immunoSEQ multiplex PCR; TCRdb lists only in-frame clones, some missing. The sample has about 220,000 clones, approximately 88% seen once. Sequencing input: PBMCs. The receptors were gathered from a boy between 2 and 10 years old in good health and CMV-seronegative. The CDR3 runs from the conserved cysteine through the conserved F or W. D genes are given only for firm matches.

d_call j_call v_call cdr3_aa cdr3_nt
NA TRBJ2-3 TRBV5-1 CASSLPGSTDTQYF TGCGCCAGCAGCTTGCCGGGGAGCACAGATACGCAGTATTTT
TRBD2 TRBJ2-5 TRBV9 CASSVEGGLGETQYF TGTGCCAGCAGCGTAGAGGGTGGACTAGGGGAGACCCAGTACTTC
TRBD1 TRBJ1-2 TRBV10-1 CASRPNGQGRSYGYTF TGCGCCAGCAGGCCCAACGGACAGGGAAGGTCCTATGGCTACACCTTC
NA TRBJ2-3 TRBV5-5 CASSFKRQGFTDTQYF TGTGCCAGCAGCTTTAAGCGCCAGGGTTTCACAGATACGCAGTATTTT
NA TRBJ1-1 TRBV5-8 CASSLASRGVGAFF TGTGCCAGCAGCTTGGCATCCAGGGGAGTCGGAGCTTTCTTT
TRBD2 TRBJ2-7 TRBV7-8 CASSWGGGSSYEQYF TGTGCCAGCAGCTGGGGGGGTGGGAGCAGCTACGAGCAGTACTTC
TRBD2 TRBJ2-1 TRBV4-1 CASSQASGSYNEQFF TGCGCCAGCAGCCAAGCTAGCGGGAGCTACAATGAGCAGTTCTTC
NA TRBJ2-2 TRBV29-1 CSVERVATGELFF TGCAGCGTTGAGAGGGTTGCCACCGGGGAGCTGTTTTTT
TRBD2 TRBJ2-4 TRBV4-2 CASSQGSRTSGNIQYF TGTGCCAGCAGCCAAGGTTCGCGGACTAGCGGAAACATTCAGTACTTC
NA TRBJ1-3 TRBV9 CASSAITGSGNTIYF TGTGCCAGCAGCGCAATCACGGGGTCTGGAAACACCATATATTTT
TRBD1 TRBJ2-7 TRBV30 CAMGDRSYEQYF TGTGCCATGGGGGACAGGTCCTACGAGCAGTACTTC
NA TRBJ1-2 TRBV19 CASSAREGVGGYTF TGTGCCAGTAGCGCCCGTGAGGGGGTCGGAGGCTACACCTTC